The rows below give T cell receptor beta chains drawn from one sample of a study of T-cell memory formation after mild COVID-19. MiXCR, applied by TCRdb to the 5' RACE reads, yields one record per CDR3 protein. The sample holds around 410,000 distinct CDR3 sequences, 20% to 30% seen once. Input material: PBMCs or a T cell subset sorted from them (not recorded which). These receptors were taken from an adult woman who had mild COVID-19 (a few samples of this study predate the infection). Cell type and time point are not known. CDR3s include the opening cysteine and the closing phenylalanine or tryptophan. Each record gives: clone size, V gene, D gene, J gene, CDR3 DNA, CDR3 protein. A D gene is named only where the DNA matches it firmly. Size values are once, few and many counts, or a class for expanded clones, and some rows have none.

.	TRBV24-1	.	TRBJ1-6	TGTGCCACCAGTGATTTGGTAGCGTTGCGGCAGCCAGCCTATAATTCACCCCTCCACTTT	CATSDLVALRQPAYNSPLHF
few	TRBV7-9	TRBD2	TRBJ2-7	TGTGCCAGCAGCCTCCGCGGGAGAGCCTACGAGCAGTACTTC	CASSLRGRAYEQYF
few	TRBV6-4	.	TRBJ2-1	TGTGCCAGCAGTGACTTTGGACCCGGGGGTGAGCAGTTCTTC	CASSDFGPGGEQFF
few	TRBV5-1	.	TRBJ2-5	TGCGCCAGCAGCTTGGATGTGGGGAAAGAGACCCAGTACTTC	CASSLDVGKETQYF
.	TRBV12-3/TRBV12-4	.	TRBJ1-5	TGTGCCAGCAGTTATGGAGCAATTAGCAATCAGCCCCAGCATTTT	CASSYGAISNQPQHF
.	TRBV4-3	TRBD1	TRBJ2-7	TGCGCCAGCAGCCCCTACAGGGGGTCCTACGAGCAGTACTTC	CASSPYRGSYEQYF
.	TRBV7-3	TRBD1	TRBJ1-1	TGTGCCAGCAGTTCGACAGGGTCACGATCGAACACTGAAGCTTTCTTT	CASSSTGSRSNTEAFF
.	TRBV6-6	.	TRBJ2-3	TGTGCCAGCAGCCCACCCGGAGGCGGAGATACGCAGTATTTT	CASSPPGGGDTQYF
few	TRBV20-1	TRBD1	TRBJ2-7	TGCAGTGCTAGAGACGGGACAGGGGGCTCCCACGAGCAGTACTTC	CSARDGTGGSHEQYF
few	TRBV6-5	.	TRBJ2-7	TGTGCCAGCAGTACCCTTATCAACTACGAGCAGTACTTC	CASSTLINYEQYF
.	TRBV7-9	.	TRBJ2-7	TGTGCCAGCAGCTTAGGAGGACACTCCTACGAGCAGTACTTC	CASSLGGHSYEQYF
.	TRBV30	.	TRBJ1-2	TGTGCCTGGAGTCGGAGTTTGAACTATGGCTACACCTTC	CAWSRSLNYGYTF